The 24 T cell receptor beta chains below all came from one sample that was sequenced in a study of shared clonotypes between healthy human individuals. The method was immunoSEQ multiplex PCR; TCRdb's version includes in-frame clones alone and lacks a portion of them. The sample lists approximately 640,000 clones, roughly 91% occurring once. Source material: memory CD8+ T cells from PBMCs. Subset here: CD45RO+ cells pooled with CCR7-negative TemRA cells. The source of these receptors is a young man in good health. Some clones in this sample may be carry-over from other donors' samples.

The rearrangement joins TRBV12-2 to TRBJ2-2. TRBV12-2 corresponds to a pseudogene. This CDR3 region has 19 residues. Here the CDR3 DNA reads TGTGCAAGTCGCTTAGTCCACCCCCGGGACCCCGACCAGATCGGGGAGCTGTTTTTT. Protein: CASRLVHPRDPDQIGELFF.

The gene calls are TRBV5-1 and TRBJ2-4; D tentatively reads TRBD1 or TRBD2 (5 bases each). Germline V gene sequence: CDR1 SGHRS, CDR2 YFSETQ. The CDR3 has 16 residues. Trimming took 1 base from V and 1 from J, leaving 12 bases between them. Written as DNA, the CDR3 is TGCGCCAGCAGCTTGTGGGGGTTTGAGGCCAAAAACATTCAGTACTTC. Encoded protein: CASSLWGFEAKNIQYF.

This chain connects TRBV6-1 to TRBJ2-7, with TRBD1 identical over 7 bases. Germline V gene lookup returns CDR1 MNHNS and CDR2 SASEGT. The CDR3 consists of 13 residues. V lost 3 bases and J lost 4; bases outside the gene matches: 3. CDR3 sequence: CASSEGTEYEQYF. The CDR3 nucleotides read TGTGCCAGCAGTGAGGGGACAGAGTACGAGCAGTACTTC.

This chain links TRBV7-3 with TRBJ1-1; perhaps TRBD1 as D (6 bases). The V end lost 5 bases, the J end lost 1 base, and 17 bases lay between the germline ends. This CDR3 region has 16 residues. Germline CDR1 reads SGHTA; CDR2 reads FQGTGA. CDR3 amino acids: CASSPSWGGGNTEAFF. CDR3 bases: TGTGCCAGCAGCCCATCCTGGGGGGGCGGGAACACTGAAGCTTTCTTT.

J is TRBJ1-3 and V is TRBV4-1; 9 bases agree with TRBD1. The CDR3 covers 16 residues. Germline V gene lookup returns CDR1 MGHRA and CDR2 YSYEKL. Trimming took 7 bases from V and 4 from J; bases not matched to a gene: 11. CDR3 DNA: TGCGCCAGCACCCCACCCGGGACAGGGTGGGGAAACACCATATATTTT. This encodes CASTPPGTGWGNTIYF.

This chain uses TRBV4-2 with TRBJ1-1; D not resolved. Trimming removed 4 bases at V and 3 bases at J, with 12 bases between. There are 14 residues in the CDR3. Germline V gene data show CDR1 as LGHNA and CDR2 as YNFKEQ. The chain's CDR3 is CASSPGRDYTEAFF. CDR3 coding DNA: TGTGCCAGCAGCCCAGGACGGGATTACACTGAAGCTTTCTTT.

CDR3 sequence (DNA): TGCGCCAGCAGCACAGGGGGCACTGAAGCTTTCTTT. Protein: CASSTGGTEAFF. This chain connects TRBV10-2 to TRBJ1-1, with 8 bases matching TRBD1. CDR1 is WSHSY, CDR2 SAAADI, per germline. Unmatched junction bases numbered 1, after V lost 6 bases and J lost 4 bases. This CDR3 spans 12 amino acids.

This clone was observed a handful of times. The CDR3 DNA follows: TGTGCCAGCAGCGCCCTAGGAGCGGAGTACACCGGGGAGCTGTTTTTT. Translating gives CASSALGAEYTGELFF. The chain links TRBV7-2 to TRBJ2-2, with D perhaps TRBD2 (5 bases). The germline V gene has CDR1 SGHTA and CDR2 FQGNSA. The V end lost 5 bases, the J end lost 3 bases, and 16 bases lay between the germline ends. The CDR3 consists of 16 residues.

CDR3: CSAPGRSSTVNQPQHF. CDR3 sequence (DNA): TGCAGCGCACCGGGACGATCCAGTACTGTCAATCAGCCCCAGCATTTT. The rearrangement joins TRBV29-1 to TRBJ1-5; D is perhaps TRBD1 (5 bases). The germline CDR1 and CDR2 sequences are SQVTM and ANQGSEA. V lost 7 bases and J lost 3, with 22 bases in between. This CDR3 region has 16 residues.

The rearrangement uses TRBV9 and TRBJ2-2; TRBD2 agrees at 8 bases. Germline assignment: CDR1 SGDLS and CDR2 YYNGEE. The trim removed 3 bases at V and 2 bases at J, leaving 9 bases unmatched. The CDR3 is made up of 17 amino acids. CDR3 residues: CASSGLLLAVNTGELFF. Here the CDR3 DNA reads TGTGCCAGCAGCGGACTACTACTAGCGGTTAACACCGGGGAGCTGTTTTTT.

This clone was recorded once. This chain joins TRBV27 and TRBJ2-4, with D possibly being TRBD2 (6 bases). The CDR3 loop spans 16 amino acids. V was trimmed by 5 bases and J by 1 base, leaving 15 bases between them. Germline V CDR1 and CDR2: MNHEY, SMNVEV (reference sequence). CDR3 sequence reads: CASSPRDHAAKNIQYF. The CDR3 DNA sequence: TGTGCCAGCAGTCCGCGGGACCACGCGGCCAAAAACATTCAGTACTTC.

For this clone: Other DNA sequences in this specimen translate into the identical CDR3. CDR3 amino acids: CASSLTSGELFF. In nucleotides, the CDR3 is TGTGCCAGCAGTTTAACAAGCGGGGAGCTGTTTTTT. V gene TRBV27 combines with J gene TRBJ2-2; D is uncertain. Germline V gene data show CDR1 as MNHEY and CDR2 as SMNVEV (reference sequence). Trimming cost V 2 bases and J 7 bases, with 5 bases left between them. The CDR3 sequence is 12 residues long.

The chain combines TRBV12-5 with TRBJ2-3; D perhaps matches TRBD2 (5 bases). The CDR3 spans 14 residues. Trimming stripped 7 bases from V and 1 base from J, with 12 bases between. Germline V gene data show CDR1 as LGHNT and CDR2 as FRNRAP. DNA of the CDR3: TGTGCTAGTGCCCCTTGGACTCGCACAGATACGCAGTATTTT. This codes for CASAPWTRTDTQYF.

The rearrangement links TRBV6-1 to TRBJ2-1, with TRBD2 identical over 11 bases. The CDR3 loop spans 19 amino acids. The germline gives CDR1 MNHNS, CDR2 SASEGT. Trimming took 2 bases from V and 0 from J; bases not matched to a gene: 9. CDR3 region: CASSELVLAGAHSYNEQFF. The CDR3 DNA reads TGTGCCAGCAGTGAACTTGTACTAGCGGGAGCCCACTCCTACAATGAGCAGTTCTTC.

The rearrangement joins TRBV6-5 to TRBJ2-3; 10 nucleotides align to TRBD2. Germline CDR1 and CDR2: MNHEY and SVGAGI. V shed 6 bases and J 6 bases; nucleotides not matched to a gene: 6. The CDR3 is made up of 14 amino acids. This CDR3 reads CASRRLAGEDTQYF. The CDR3 coding sequence is TGTGCCAGCAGGAGGCTAGCGGGAGAGGATACGCAGTATTTT.

The rearrangement links TRBV28 to TRBJ1-3, with 8 positions matching TRBD1. The CDR3 sequence is 15 residues long. After removal of 4 bases from V and 2 bases from J, the junction contained 4 bases not matched to a gene. Germline values: CDR1 MDHEN, CDR2 SYDVKM. For the CDR3, the DNA is TGTGCCAGCAGTTCCACGACAGGGGCTGGAAACACCATATATTTT. Protein sequence: CASSSTTGAGNTIYF.

The chain is built from TRBV5-1 and TRBJ1-2; D uncertain. V dropped 0 bases and J dropped 3 bases, with 12 bases sitting between them. There are 15 residues in the CDR3. Germline V lookup: CDR1 SGHRS, CDR2 YFSETQ. The CDR3 is CASSLAGGVDYGYTF. In DNA, the CDR3 is TGCGCCAGCAGCTTGGCCGGTGGGGTTGACTATGGCTACACCTTC.

The rearrangement joins TRBV18 to TRBJ2-5; D uncertain. V dropped 5 bases and J dropped 5 bases, with 15 bases sitting between them. The CDR3 sequence is 14 residues long. Germline V lookup: CDR1 KGHSH, CDR2 LQKENI. CDR3 DNA: TGTGCCAGCTCATCCGCCGACCCAAGGGAGACCCAGTACTTC. Its translation is CASSSADPRETQYF.

The chain is built from TRBV11-2 and TRBJ1-4, with 8 nucleotides matching TRBD1. There are 15 residues in the CDR3. Germline V gives CDR1 SGHAT, CDR2 FQNNGV. Trimming took 5 bases from V and 6 from J; bases not matched to a gene: 8. The CDR3 protein is CASSGRDRNYEKLFF. The CDR3, as DNA: TGTGCCAGCAGCGGCCGGGACAGGAATTATGAAAAACTGTTTTTT.

The chain has TRBV27 and TRBJ2-7; D is possibly TRBD2 (6 bases). The CDR3 is 14 amino acids. Germline V CDR1 and CDR2: MNHEY, SMNVEV (reference sequence). Trimming cost V 5 bases and J 3 bases, with 14 bases left between them. CDR3 nucleotides: TGTGCCAGCAGTCCGCGGGCGGGAAACTACGAGCAGTACTTC. This encodes CASSPRAGNYEQYF.

The chain uses TRBV5-1 and TRBJ1-6; a possible D gene is TRBD1 (5 bases). The ends were cut back, 2 bases at V and 7 bases at J, with 10 bases in the middle. Germline assignment: CDR1 SGHRS and CDR2 YFSETQ. The CDR3 covers 14 residues. The CDR3 region has the DNA TGCGCCAGCAGCTTAGGTGGACAAAATTCACCCCTCCACTTT. Its protein product is CASSLGGQNSPLHF. Using reference TRBV5-1 and TRBJ1-6 for the parts outside the CDR3, the full variable domain is KAGVTQTPRYLIKTRGQQVTLSCSPISGHRSVSWYQQTPGQGLQFLFEYFSETQRNKGNFPGRFSGRQFSNSRSEMNVSTLELGDSALYLCASSLGGQNSPLHFGNGTRLTVT.

The chain couples TRBV30 to TRBJ2-7; TRBD2 aligns across 10 bases. The CDR3 has 16 amino acids. J gave up 0 bases and V 0 bases, and 5 bases lay outside the gene matches. From germline, CDR1 is GTSNPN and CDR2 SVGIG (reference sequence). In DNA, the CDR3 is TGTGCCTGGAGTGTACTTAGCGGGAGGCTCTCCTACGAGCAGTACTTC. It codes for CAWSVLSGRLSYEQYF.

This rearrangement joins TRBV21-1 to TRBJ2-7; the DNA was not compared with TRBD1, the D call given in the table. TRBV21-1 is an annotated pseudogene. This CDR3 contains 13 residues. The CDR3 here is CASFQQGFYEQYF. For the CDR3, the DNA is TGTGCCAGCTTCCAACAGGGGTTTTACGAGCAGTACTTC.

CDR3: CAWSVLLASTDTQYF. In DNA form, the CDR3 reads TGTGCCTGGAGTGTACTGTTGGCGAGCACAGATACGCAGTATTTT. The chain uses TRBV30 and TRBJ2-3; unclear D gene. The germline V and J ends were trimmed by 0 bases and 0 bases, with 10 bases remaining between them. Germline V gene data show CDR1 as GTSNPN and CDR2 as SVGIG (reference sequence). CDR3 length: 15 amino acids.